This paragraph covers one TCR beta chain sequence. Its antigen is undetermined. Extraction and reverse transcription of RNA yielded cDNA as the sequencing template. Sequencing was performed with immunoSEQ multiplex PCR; in TCRdb, only in-frame clones are kept and a portion is missing. The data contain some 240,000 clones, 50% to 60% of them seen just once; the ten biggest clones take up about 1.4%. The data belong to a study of CD8+ T cells in alopecia areata. General observations from the study: During tofacitinib treatment, many expanded lesional clones remained in scalp and blood. There was only one nonresponder, so it was unclear how baseline CD8+ expansion relates to response. Scalp sample sequencing also detects resident alphabeta T cells of normal skin.

As to treatment: oral pan-JAK inhibitor, 5-10 mg twice daily. The CDR3 totals 14 residues. Germline V gene lookup returns CDR1 MNHEY and CDR2 SMNVEV (reference sequence). V was shortened by 6 bases and J by 6 bases, with 18 bases between the two germline ends. This TCR was sampled from a human donor with alopecia areata. Material: CD4+ T cells sorted from blood, obtained at week 4, from a patient treated with tofacitinib. V usage is TRBV27 and J usage is TRBJ2-7, with TRBD1 as a possible D gene (5 bases). The CDR3 reads CASSRWGRVVEQYF. DNA for the CDR3: TGTGCCAGCAGCCGTTGGGGCAGGGTAGTCGAGCAGTACTTC.